This TCR beta chain was retrieved from a study of shared clonotypes between healthy human individuals. Here immunoSEQ multiplex PCR was the method, and the copy in TCRdb shows in-frame clones only, minus some. The sample lists 740,000 or so clones, around 73% seen once, with under 2% in the top ten. Division of CD4+ cells produced a CD45RA+ naive subset and a CD45RA-negative memory subset. General study points: The genetic and exposure-history diversity represented was limited by few donors.

Remarks on this clone: Antigen unknown.

The junction had 9 bases not matched to a gene; V was cut back by 2 bases and J by 5 bases. The germline CDR1 and CDR2 sequences are SGHVS and FQNEAQ. CDR3 length: 17 amino acids. This sequence originates from a woman in her thirties in good health. Source material: memory CD4+ T cells sorted from blood. The subset here: CD45RA-negative fraction. The chain couples TRBV7-8 to TRBJ1-5, with 10 nucleotides matching TRBD1. The CDR3: CASSLTERTGGDQPQHF. The CDR3 DNA sequence: TGTGCCAGCAGCTTAACGGAGAGGACAGGGGGAGATCAGCCCCAGCATTTT.